Listed here are 27 T cell receptor beta chains from one sample, sequenced in a study of cytomegalovirus exposure and HLA in healthy donors. Clones were read by immunoSEQ multiplex PCR, and TCRdb kept only the in-frame ones, dropping some. The sample has 70,000 to 85,000 clones, 90% to 95% seen once. What was sequenced was PBMCs. Every receptor here comes from a woman between 18 and 30 years old in good health and CMV-seropositive.

CDR3 in amino acids: CASSKRRQGCQPQHF. The CDR3 DNA reads as TGTGCCAGCAGCAAAAGAAGACAGGGCTGCCAGCCCCAGCATTTT. The chain links TRBV21-1 to TRBJ1-5; TRBD1, the D gene given by the table, was not confirmed from the DNA. TRBV21-1 is listed as a pseudogene. The CDR3 contains 15 residues.

The rearrangement uses TRBV19 and TRBJ2-2; TRBD1 is a possible D gene (6 bases). The ends were cut back, 5 bases at V and 3 bases at J, with 10 bases in the middle. Germline V gene sequence: CDR1 LNHDA, CDR2 SQIVND (reference sequence). This CDR3 region has 14 residues. In DNA form, the CDR3 reads TGTGCCAGTAGTCAGGGGACACACACCGGGGAGCTGTTTTTT. Encoded protein: CASSQGTHTGELFF.

The chain uses TRBV7-9 and TRBJ2-4; TRBD1 agrees at 7 bases. Germline-derived CDR1 and CDR2 are SEHNR and FQNEAQ (reference sequence). The CDR3 is 14 residues long. Trimming removed 1 base from V and 8 bases from J; junction bases left unmatched: 5. CDR3 DNA sequence: TGTGCCAGCAGCTTAGGTCAGGGGGTAGACATTCAGTACTTC. The encoded protein is CASSLGQGVDIQYF. The variable domain in full, with the rest retrieved from reference TRBV7-9 and TRBJ2-4, is DTGVSQNPRHKITKRGQNVTFRCDPISEHNRLYWYRQTLGQGPEFLTYFQNEAQLEKSRLLSDRFSAERPKGSFSTLEIQRTEQGDSAMYLCASSLGQGVDIQYFGAGTRLSVL.

The genes are TRBV7-2 and TRBJ1-5; the D is unclear. The V gene's germline CDR1 is SGHTA and CDR2 FQGNSA. This CDR3 contains 16 residues. V dropped 2 bases and J dropped 0 bases, with 11 bases sitting between them. The CDR3 protein is CASSLRTDYSNQPQHF. CDR3 DNA: TGTGCCAGCAGCTTAAGGACGGACTATAGCAATCAGCCCCAGCATTTT.

The genes are TRBV30 and TRBJ2-7; 11 bases match TRBD1. The CDR3 contains 15 residues. V dropped 5 bases and J dropped 5; count of bases not matched to a gene: 11. Germline-derived CDR1 and CDR2 are GTSNPN and SVGIG (reference sequence). This CDR3 is CAWGEWDRGYNEQYF. The CDR3 coding sequence is TGTGCCTGGGGAGAGTGGGACAGGGGGTATAACGAGCAGTACTTC.

This sequence joins TRBV7-2 and TRBJ1-5; D is unresolved. This CDR3 spans 16 amino acids. The germline V gene has CDR1 SGHTA and CDR2 FQGNSA. The ends were cut back, 1 base at V and 0 bases at J, with 10 bases in the middle. This chain's CDR3 is CASSLGYSNSNQPQHF. The CDR3 DNA is TGTGCCAGCAGCTTAGGATACAGTAATAGCAATCAGCCCCAGCATTTT.

This chain connects TRBV4-2 to TRBJ1-1; TRBD1 might be the D (6 bases). Looked up from germline, CDR1 is LGHNA and CDR2 is YNFKEQ. CDR3 length: 14 amino acids. The V end lost 4 bases, the J end lost 1 base, and 10 bases lay between the germline ends. CDR3 sequence: CASSRPGQNTEAFF. The CDR3 nucleotides read TGTGCCAGCAGCCGCCCGGGACAGAACACTGAAGCTTTCTTT.

This rearrangement joins TRBV10-3 to TRBJ1-3; D unresolved. This CDR3 has 15 amino acids. With 0 bases removed from V and 0 bases from J, the gap between germline ends came to 6 bases. Germline loops: CDR1 ENHRY, CDR2 SYGVKD. CDR3 DNA: TGTGCCATCAGTGAGTCTTCCCTCTCTGGAAACACCATATATTTT. This encodes CAISESSLSGNTIYF.

The chain uses TRBV30 and TRBJ1-2, with a possible D match to TRBD1 (5 bases). Germline V gene lookup returns CDR1 GTSNPN and CDR2 SVGIG (reference sequence). Trimming removed 0 bases at V and 3 bases at J, with 11 bases between. This CDR3 region has 14 residues. CDR3 DNA: TGTGCCTGGAGTGTTCCAGGGAAGGACTATGGCTACACCTTC. Protein sequence: CAWSVPGKDYGYTF.

The rearrangement joins TRBV19 to TRBJ2-7, with D unresolved. The germline CDR1 and CDR2 sequences are LNHDA and SQIVND (reference sequence). V was trimmed by 3 bases and J by 0 bases, leaving 6 bases between them. The CDR3 has 13 residues. The CDR3 is CASSIQVSYEQYF. In DNA form, the CDR3 reads TGTGCCAGTAGTATCCAGGTCTCCTACGAGCAGTACTTC.

This chain links TRBV25-1 with TRBJ2-5; TRBD1 agrees at 9 bases. This CDR3 contains 15 residues. Germline V gives CDR1 MGHDK, CDR2 SYGVNS. V was pared by 3 bases and J by 2 bases, with 4 bases of the junction left unmatched. The CDR3 loop is CASSDGQGLQETQYF. The CDR3 nucleotides are TGTGCCAGCAGTGATGGACAGGGGCTTCAAGAGACCCAGTACTTC. The whole variable domain, filled in from reference TRBV25-1 and TRBJ2-5, reads EADIYQTPRYLVIGTGKKITLECSQTMGHDKMYWYQQDPGMELHLIHYSYGVNSTEKGDLSSESTVSRIRTEHFPLTLESARPSHTSQYLCASSDGQGLQETQYFGPGTRLLVL.

This clone has only one observation. The rearrangement links TRBV7-9 to TRBJ2-1; 11 positions agree with TRBD2. The V segment lost 0 bases and the J segment 8 bases; nucleotides outside the gene matches: 9. The CDR3 covers 17 residues. The germline V gene encodes CDR1 SEHNR and CDR2 FQNEAQ (reference sequence). In nucleotides, the CDR3 is TGTGCCAGCAGCTTAGCGAGGGGGACTAGCGGCGGGCATGAGCAGTTCTTC. Protein product: CASSLARGTSGGHEQFF.

The V gene is TRBV13, the J gene TRBJ2-7; TRBD2 aligns across 9 bases. Germline V gives CDR1 PRHDT, CDR2 FYEKMQ (reference sequence). Unmatched junction bases numbered 8, after V lost 3 bases and J lost 5 bases. The CDR3 length is 15 residues. The CDR3, as DNA: TGTGCCAGCAGCTTCCGACTAGCGGAAGGCCACGAGCAGTACTTC. Translated, it gives CASSFRLAEGHEQYF.

The chain couples TRBV27 to TRBJ2-7; 9 nucleotides line up with TRBD1. Unmatched junction bases numbered 7, after V lost 5 bases and J lost 2 bases. The CDR3 has 15 amino acids. Germline CDR1 MNHEY, CDR2 SMNVEV (reference sequence). In DNA, the CDR3 is TGTGCCAGCAGTACCCATCGGACAGGGGCCTACGAGCAGTACTTC. Translation gives CASSTHRTGAYEQYF.

V usage is TRBV27 and J usage is TRBJ1-2, with TRBD1 as a possible D gene (6 bases). The CDR3 totals 13 residues. V was pared by 3 bases and J by 7 bases, with 12 bases between. Germline V gene data show CDR1 as MNHEY and CDR2 as SMNVEV (reference sequence). In DNA form, the CDR3 reads TGTGCCAGCAGTTTGGGAAGGGACATTGGCTACACCTTC. Translating it yields CASSLGRDIGYTF.

This clone was observed once. In DNA form, the CDR3 reads TGTGCCTGGAGTTATAGTAGATCGGAGACCCAGTACTTC. Translating gives CAWSYSRSETQYF. The chain couples TRBV30 to TRBJ2-5; D is undetermined. The CDR3 contains 13 residues. The germline V gene has CDR1 GTSNPN and CDR2 SVGIG (reference sequence). Trimming took 2 bases from V and 5 from J, leaving 12 bases between them. The variable domain in full, with the rest retrieved from reference TRBV30 and TRBJ2-5, is SQTIHQWPATLVQPVGSPLSLECTVEGTSNPNLYWYRQAAGRGLQLLFYSVGIGQISSEVPQNLSASRPQDRQFILSSKKLLLSDSGFYLCAWSYSRSETQYFGPGTRLLVL.

This chain uses TRBV25-1 with TRBJ1-1; D gene uncertain. The length of the CDR3 is 15 residues. Trimming took off 0 bases at V and 0 bases at J, with 8 bases between the two ends. CDR1 is MGHDK, CDR2 SYGVNS, per germline. The CDR3 DNA follows: TGTGCCAGCAGTGAATATAACAGTTTGAACACTGAAGCTTTCTTT. Its translation: CASSEYNSLNTEAFF.

The chain uses TRBV10-3 and TRBJ2-7; 9 bases agree with TRBD1. The CDR3 sequence is 13 residues long. The V segment lost 7 bases and the J segment 2 bases; nucleotides outside the gene matches: 3. The germline CDR1 and CDR2 sequences are ENHRY and SYGVKD. CDR3: CAITGQGTYEQYF. In DNA, the CDR3 is TGTGCCATCACGGGACAGGGTACCTACGAGCAGTACTTC.

The V call is TRBV7-9, the J call TRBJ2-7; maybe TRBD1 (5 bases). V dropped 10 bases and J dropped 0 bases, with 16 bases sitting between them. Germline CDR1 is SEHNR and CDR2 is FQNEAQ (reference sequence). The CDR3 sequence is 14 residues long. In nucleotides, the CDR3 is TGTGCCACTGGGGCAGGGAAAAGCTCCTACGAGCAGTACTTC. Its translation: CATGAGKSSYEQYF.

This chain connects TRBV6-1 to TRBJ2-5, with TRBD1 matching over 9 bases. The CDR3 is made up of 15 amino acids. V lost 4 bases, J lost 2 bases, and 5 bases stayed unmatched. Germline-derived CDR1 and CDR2 are MNHNS and SASEGT. DNA of the CDR3: TGTGCCAGCAGTGCACGGACAGGGGCTCAAGAGACCCAGTACTTC. The encoded protein is CASSARTGAQETQYF.

The sample holds one count of this clone. The chain joins TRBV7-2 to TRBJ2-3, with 8 bases lining up with TRBD2. V trimming: 2 bases; J trimming: 7 bases; junction bases outside the gene matches: 11. This CDR3 comprises 16 residues. Per germline, CDR1 SGHTA and CDR2 FQGNSA. CDR3 DNA sequence: TGTGCCAGCAGCTTAAGGAAGGCGGGGGGCCCAAATACGCAGTATTTT. Amino acid sequence: CASSLRKAGGPNTQYF.

Here the CDR3 DNA reads TGTGCCTGGTCCCTTGGGGGCTGGGACGAGCAGTTCTTC. Its translation is CAWSLGGWDEQFF. This sequence joins TRBV30 and TRBJ2-1, with a tentative D call TRBD1 (6 bases). This CDR3 is 13 amino acids long. The V end lost 5 bases, the J end lost 10 bases, and 18 bases lay between the germline ends. Germline V gene sequence: CDR1 GTSNPN, CDR2 SVGIG (reference sequence).

V usage is TRBV11-2 and J usage is TRBJ2-1; D might be TRBD2 (5 bases). CDR3 length equals 17 residues. The germline CDR1 and CDR2 sequences are SGHAT and FQNNGV. V lost 0 bases, J lost 4 bases, and 16 bases lay in between. CDR3 region: CASSLDDWLAFYNEQFF. The CDR3, as DNA: TGTGCCAGCAGCTTAGATGATTGGCTAGCTTTTTACAATGAGCAGTTCTTC.

This clone was detected only a few times. The V call is TRBV28, the J call TRBJ2-1, with a weak D call TRBD1 (5 bases). Germline loops: CDR1 MDHEN, CDR2 SYDVKM. This CDR3 comprises 12 residues. The V gene lost 5 bases and the J gene lost 12 bases, with 14 bases spanning the gap. The CDR3 loop reads CASSTLGQGQFF. The CDR3 DNA reads as TGTGCCAGCAGTACGTTAGGCCAGGGGCAGTTCTTC.

The chain links TRBV11-3 to TRBJ2-3; the match to TRBD2 covers 10 bases. This CDR3 contains 15 residues. Trimming took 0 bases from V and 5 from J; bases not matched to a gene: 2. Germline V lookup: CDR1 SGHNT, CDR2 YENEEA. The DNA for the CDR3 is TGTGCCAGCAGCTTAGAAAGCGGGGGGGTAGATACGCAGTATTTT. It encodes CASSLESGGVDTQYF.

The rearrangement joins TRBV30 to TRBJ2-7, with D perhaps TRBD1 (7 bases). Trimming cost V 0 bases and J 5 bases, with 11 bases left between them. Germline V lookup: CDR1 GTSNPN, CDR2 SVGIG (reference sequence). CDR3 size: 13 residues. In DNA form, the CDR3 reads TGTGCCTGGAGTGTGGACAGGAGGGACGAGCAGTACTTC. The encoded protein is CAWSVDRRDEQYF.

This sequence joins TRBV4-1 and TRBJ2-5, with D perhaps matching TRBD1 (5 bases). V lost 0 bases, J lost 5 bases, and 10 bases lay in between. Per germline, CDR1 MGHRA and CDR2 YSYEKL. The CDR3 runs 14 residues. The CDR3 DNA reads as TGCGCCAGCAGCCAAGATACAGGAACGGAGACCCAGTACTTC. This encodes CASSQDTGTETQYF.